Following are 26 T cell receptor beta chains from one sample sequenced in a study. Measured with immunoSEQ multiplex PCR; TCRdb has only the in-frame clones, and not every one. This table has nearly 70,000 clones, around 93% appearing once. Sequencing used PBMCs. Source of these receptors: a man aged 40-55 years with rheumatoid arthritis.

The genes are TRBV4-1 and TRBJ2-1, with D unresolved. Germline V lookup: CDR1 MGHRA, CDR2 YSYEKL. CDR3 length equals 18 residues. V shed 0 bases and J shed 1 base, with 16 bases lying between them. The CDR3 loop is CASSQDRARTKSYNEQFF. CDR3 DNA: TGCGCCAGCAGCCAAGATCGCGCAAGAACGAAATCCTACAATGAGCAGTTCTTC.

Details on this clone: The junction departs from germline at one end; a sequencing error may be responsible. The chain recombines TRBV7-7 with TRBJ2-2; tentatively, D is TRBD1 (6 bases). The CDR3 covers 15 residues. The V gene's germline CDR1 is SSHAT and CDR2 FNYEAQ (reference sequence). The CDR3 region has the DNA TGTGCTAGCAGCTTAGGAACAGGGTCTTCCGGGGAGCTGTTTTTT. This encodes CASSLGTGSSGELFF.

The chain links TRBV7-3 to TRBJ2-3, with TRBD2 matching over 16 bases. The germline gives CDR1 SGHTA, CDR2 FQGTGA. Trimming took 4 bases from V and 4 from J; bases not matched to a gene: 8. The CDR3 sequence is 18 residues long. The CDR3 DNA follows: TGTGCCAGCAGCTCCGCCGGGACTAGCGGGGGGGCGGCAGATACGCAGTATTTT. It is translated as CASSSAGTSGGAADTQYF. Variable domain in full (rest from reference TRBV7-3 and TRBJ2-3): GAGVSQTPSNKVTEKGKYVELRCDPISGHTALYWYRQSLGQGPEFLIYFQGTGAADDSGLPNDRFFAVRPEGSVSTLKIQRTERGDSAVYLCASSSAGTSGGAADTQYFGPGTRLTVL.

This sequence joins TRBV15 and TRBJ2-6; TRBD1 might be the D (5 bases). The CDR3 has 18 amino acids. Germline CDR1 and CDR2: LNHNV and YYDKDF (reference sequence). Trimming stripped 0 bases from V and 0 bases from J, with 12 bases between. In DNA form, the CDR3 reads TGTGCCACCAGCAGAGATCTTAGGACACTCTCTGGGGCCAACGTCCTGACTTTC. As protein: CATSRDLRTLSGANVLTF. The full variable domain, in which reference TRBV15 and TRBJ2-6 provide the parts outside the CDR3, is DAMVIQNPRYQVTQFGKPVTLSCSQTLNHNVMYWYQQKSSQAPKLLFHYYDKDFNNEADTPDNFQSRRPNTSFCFLDIRSPGLGDTAMYLCATSRDLRTLSGANVLTFGAGSRLTVL.

In nucleotides, the CDR3 is TGTGCCAGCAGCGACACACCAGGGGGCGACAATCAGCCCCAGCATTTT. Translating gives CASSDTPGGDNQPQHF. The V call is TRBV6-2 or TRBV6-3, the J call TRBJ1-5; the match to TRBD1 covers 8 bases. The CDR3 sequence is 16 residues long. CDR1 and CDR2 (germline): MNHEY, SVGEGT. V shed 6 bases and J 3 bases; nucleotides not matched to a gene: 10.

The chain employs TRBV7-6 and TRBJ2-2, with D maybe TRBD2 (5 bases). V was pared by 3 bases and J by 7 bases, with 15 bases between. Germline lookup yields CDR1 SGHVS and CDR2 FNYEAQ. This CDR3 comprises 15 residues. As DNA, the CDR3 is TGTGCCAGCAGCTTCGTCAGGACCGGAGGCGGGGAGCTGTTTTTT. Its protein is CASSFVRTGGGELFF.

This clone was detected only once. The chain recombines TRBV2 with TRBJ2-1; a possible D gene is TRBD2 (6 bases). CDR1 SNHLY and CDR2 FYNNEI come from the germline V gene. The CDR3 runs 13 residues. V lost 4 bases and J 6 bases, leaving 10 bases between the germline ends. In nucleotides, the CDR3 is TGTGCCAGCAGTGGTTTGGAGGGCAATGAGCAGTTCTTC. Its protein is CASSGLEGNEQFF.

This chain uses TRBV10-2 with TRBJ1-6, with unresolved D. Looked up from germline, CDR1 is WSHSY and CDR2 is SAAADI. The V end lost 6 bases, the J end lost 5 bases, and 8 bases lay between the germline ends. This CDR3 is built from 13 residues. CDR3 DNA: TGCGCCAGCAGGGAATCCGATAATTCACCCCTCCACTTT. It yields the protein CASRESDNSPLHF.

This clone was seen once. The chain links TRBV2 to TRBJ1-1; TRBD1 matches at 9 bases. The CDR3 covers 14 residues. J lost 4 bases, V lost 6 bases, and 6 bases had no gene match. Germline-derived CDR1 and CDR2 are SNHLY and FYNNEI. Written as DNA, the CDR3 is TGTGCCAGCAGGCGGGGACAGGGCGGCACTGAAGCTTTCTTT. This translates into CASRRGQGGTEAFF.

V gene TRBV9 combines with J gene TRBJ2-7; no reliable D call. This CDR3 has 14 amino acids. Germline V gives CDR1 SGDLS, CDR2 YYNGEE. With 0 bases removed from V and 6 bases from J, the gap between germline ends came to 13 bases. The CDR3 DNA is TGTGCCAGCAGCGTAGATCCAGGTTCAGGCGAGCAGTACTTC. This gives the protein CASSVDPGSGEQYF.

J is TRBJ2-3 and V is TRBV19; 9 nucleotides line up with TRBD2. The CDR3 contains 15 residues. Germline values: CDR1 LNHDA, CDR2 SQIVND (reference sequence). Trimming took 3 bases from V and 1 from J; bases not matched to a gene: 2. The CDR3 DNA sequence: TGTGCCAGTAGTATCCGGACTAGCGGCACAGATACGCAGTATTTT. This translates into CASSIRTSGTDTQYF.

This rearrangement joins TRBV5-5 to TRBJ2-2, with 9 bases identical to TRBD1. From germline, CDR1 is SGHKS and CDR2 YYEKEE (reference sequence). The CDR3 totals 14 residues. Trimming took 7 bases from V and 5 from J; bases not matched to a gene: 6. The CDR3 DNA sequence: TGTGCCAGCTTCGGACAGGGGCGAACCGGGGAGCTGTTTTTT. This gives the protein CASFGQGRTGELFF.

The chain carries TRBV28 and TRBJ2-1; the D is unclear. The V end was cut by 4 bases, the J end by 10 bases, with 11 bases between. The CDR3 loop spans 12 amino acids. Germline CDR1 MDHEN, CDR2 SYDVKM. The CDR3 reads CASSSAPHEQFF. The CDR3 region has the DNA TGTGCCAGCAGTTCAGCCCCGCACGAGCAGTTCTTC.

The V and J genes are TRBV9 and TRBJ1-3; D gene ambiguous. The CDR3 is made up of 16 amino acids. The V and J ends lost 0 bases and 1 base respectively, with 11 bases between them. CDR1 and CDR2 from the germline V gene are SGDLS and YYNGEE. DNA for the CDR3: TGTGCCAGCAGCGTAGTGGAGGGAGTATCTGGAAACACCATATATTTT. This codes for CASSVVEGVSGNTIYF.

This clone was seen a few times. This sequence joins TRBV3-1 (or the pseudogene TRBV3-2) and TRBJ2-6; 8 nucleotides agree with TRBD1. V lost 6 bases, J lost 0 bases, and 10 bases stayed unmatched. Germline-derived CDR1 and CDR2 are LGHDT and YNNKEL (reference sequence). This CDR3 region has 18 residues. Here the CDR3 DNA reads TGTGCCAGCAGACCCCAGCCGGGACAGGCCTCTGGGGCCAACGTCCTGACTTTC. Its translation is CASRPQPGQASGANVLTF.

The CDR3 region has the DNA TGTGCCAGCAGTCAGGGTCGGTCTCAGTACTTC. This sequence encodes CASSQGRSQYF. This chain joins TRBV6-5 and TRBJ2-7; tentatively, D is TRBD1 (5 bases). CDR3 length: 11 amino acids. CDR1 and CDR2 from the germline V gene are MNHEY and SVGAGI. Trimming removed 5 bases from V and 10 bases from J, with 12 bases in between.

J is TRBJ1-2 and V is TRBV3-1 (or the pseudogene TRBV3-2); D is unclear. The CDR3 loop spans 14 amino acids. V gave up 4 bases and J gave up 8 bases, with 17 bases separating them. Germline V lookup: CDR1 LGHDT, CDR2 YNNKEL (reference sequence). CDR3: CASSPSDRPTGYTF. DNA for the CDR3: TGTGCCAGCAGCCCCTCGGATCGGCCGACCGGCTACACCTTC.

V gene TRBV19 combines with J gene TRBJ2-2, with 9 bases fitting TRBD2. Unmatched junction bases numbered 23, after V lost 6 bases and J lost 6 bases. This CDR3 region has 20 residues. Per the germline V gene, CDR1 is LNHDA and CDR2 is SQIVND (reference sequence). The CDR3 DNA is TGTGCCAGTAGCAGGCCCCTCGGGCTAGCGGGGTCTCGGAGATCCGGGGAGCTGTTTTTT. As protein: CASSRPLGLAGSRRSGELFF.

The genes are TRBV28 and TRBJ1-6; 8 positions agree with TRBD1. CDR1 MDHEN and CDR2 SYDVKM come from the germline V gene. With V trimmed by 2 bases and J by 2 bases, 8 bases remained unmatched. The CDR3 has 18 residues. DNA for the CDR3: TGTGCCAGCAGTTTAGCACAGGGGGAGAACCCCTATAATTCACCCCTCCACTTT. Translation: CASSLAQGENPYNSPLHF.

The chain recombines TRBV30 with TRBJ1-1; D remains ambiguous. Germline CDR1 is GTSNPN and CDR2 is SVGIG (reference sequence). The ends were cut back, 2 bases at V and 0 bases at J, with 7 bases in the middle. There are 13 residues in the CDR3. CDR3 region: CAWSPELNTEAFF. The CDR3 DNA reads as TGTGCCTGGAGTCCCGAGTTGAACACTGAAGCTTTCTTT.

V usage is TRBV6-2 or TRBV6-3 and J usage is TRBJ2-7, with D possibly matching TRBD1 (5 bases). With 2 bases removed from V and 3 bases from J, the gap between germline ends came to 14 bases. Looked up from germline, CDR1 is MNHEY and CDR2 is SVGEGT. The CDR3 has 15 amino acids. The CDR3 coding sequence is TGTGCCAGCAGTTACCCCCCCGACAGTCTCTACGAGCAGTACTTC. It specifies CASSYPPDSLYEQYF.

This chain uses TRBV30 with TRBJ1-1; tentative D call: TRBD1 (5 bases). Trimming pared 5 bases from V and 4 bases from J, leaving 14 bases between. Germline V gene sequence: CDR1 GTSNPN, CDR2 SVGIG (reference sequence). CDR3 length equals 13 residues. CDR3 in amino acids: CAWGTLQGTEAFF. As DNA, the CDR3 is TGTGCCTGGGGGACGCTTCAAGGCACTGAAGCTTTCTTT.

This chain uses TRBV13 with TRBJ2-2; TRBD1 matches 7 bases. Looked up from germline, CDR1 is PRHDT and CDR2 is FYEKMQ (reference sequence). The CDR3 is 14 amino acids. The junction had 5 bases not matched to a gene; V was cut back by 6 bases and J by 4 bases. CDR3 coding DNA: TGTGCCAGCAGAGACAGGGCCGCCACCGGGGAGCTGTTTTTT. Translating gives CASRDRAATGELFF.

The rearrangement links TRBV7-2 to TRBJ2-4; 10 bases line up with TRBD1. CDR1 and CDR2 (germline): SGHTA, FQGNSA. V lost 5 bases to trimming and J lost 6 bases; unmatched junction nucleotides: 16. CDR3 size: 18 residues. CDR3 coding DNA: TGTGCCAGCAGCCCAGACTTTAATCCGGGACAGGGGAGAAACATTCAGTACTTC. Translated, it gives CASSPDFNPGQGRNIQYF.

The chain employs TRBV29-1 and TRBJ2-1, with 9 positions matching TRBD1. The germline gives CDR1 SQVTM, CDR2 ANQGSEA. With 2 bases clipped from V and 8 bases from J, the junction kept 7 bases outside the gene matches. CDR3 length equals 14 residues. CDR3 region: CSVERDRVLHEQFF. CDR3 DNA sequence: TGCAGCGTTGAACGGGACAGGGTCCTCCATGAGCAGTTCTTC.

V and J are TRBV12-3 or TRBV12-4 and TRBJ2-7; D is ambiguous. CDR3 length: 12 residues. Between the trimmed V and J ends, which lost 5 bases and 9 bases, there was a span of 14 bases. CDR3 loop: CASSTDGPGQYF. The CDR3, as DNA: TGTGCCAGCAGTACCGATGGTCCAGGGCAGTACTTC.